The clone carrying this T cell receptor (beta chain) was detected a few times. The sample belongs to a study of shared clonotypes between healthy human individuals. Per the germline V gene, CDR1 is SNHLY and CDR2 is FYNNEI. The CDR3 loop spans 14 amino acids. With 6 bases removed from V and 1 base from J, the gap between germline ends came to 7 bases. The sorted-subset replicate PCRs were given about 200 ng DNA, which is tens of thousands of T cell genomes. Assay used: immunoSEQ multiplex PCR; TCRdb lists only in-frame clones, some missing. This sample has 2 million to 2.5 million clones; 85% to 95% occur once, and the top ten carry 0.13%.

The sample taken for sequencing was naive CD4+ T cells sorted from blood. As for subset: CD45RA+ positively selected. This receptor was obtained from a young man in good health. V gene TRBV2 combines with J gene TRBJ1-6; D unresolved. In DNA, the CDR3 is TGTGCCAGCAGATCGGGGTCCTATAATTCACCCCTCCACTTT. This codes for CASRSGSYNSPLHF. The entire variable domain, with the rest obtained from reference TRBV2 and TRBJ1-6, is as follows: EPEVTQTPSHQVTQMGQEVILRCVPISNHLYFYWYRQILGQKVEFLVSFYNNEISEKSEIFDDQFSVERPDGSNFTLKIRSTKLEDSAMYFCASRSGSYNSPLHFGNGTRLTVT.